This T cell receptor beta chain is from a study of blood T cell repertoires in COVID-19. Study-wide context: COVID-19 samples, acute and convalescent, were from the United States, Italy and Spain. T cells, B-cell-depleted T cells, or PBMCs supplied cDNA or gDNA.

From germline, CDR1 is SGHDT and CDR2 YYEEEE. V lost 0 bases to trimming and J lost 3 bases, with 18 bases between them. CDR3 length equals 18 residues. The authors' processing: Counts of nucleated cells, estimated from reference gene primer amplification, were obtained. TCRdb's table, derived via immunoSEQ multiplex PCR, lists solely in-frame clones and lacks some. The V and J calls and clone size come from that table; D and trimming were worked out from the DNA. The data hold 250,000 to 300,000 clones, with 90% observed a single time. This clone occurred once. The clonotype comes from a woman aged 60-75 years with COVID-19, enrolled during active disease. The material sequenced was peripheral blood. This chain links TRBV5-6 with TRBJ2-2, with D possibly TRBD2 on 7 matching bases. The CDR3 here is CASSLVGGRTRYTGELFF. The CDR3 DNA reads as TGTGCCAGCAGCTTGGTGGGGGGGCGAACGCGGTACACCGGGGAGCTGTTTTTT.